This entry lists 20 T cell receptor beta chains sequenced from one sample in a study of CD8+CD57+ T cells in acquired aplastic anemia. Patients chosen for sequencing had shown CD8+CD57+ cell expansion by flow cytometry. CDR3 and TCR beta VDJ profiling relied on genomic DNA as the template. TCRdb redid the calling of the reads with MiXCR, one entry per CDR3 protein. The sample consists of 200,000 to 300,000 distinct CDR3 sequences, approximately 86% of them appearing once. Sequenced material: sorted CD4+, CD8+, or CD8+CD57+ T cells (not recorded which) from PBMCs. These receptor sequences come from a human donor with aplastic anemia.

The chain joins TRBV6-1 to TRBJ2-3; 11 bases fit TRBD2. V was clipped by 7 bases and J by 6 bases; unmatched bases: 9. The CDR3 runs 15 residues. The germline V gene has CDR1 MNHNS and CDR2 SASEGT. The CDR3 loop reads CASKALAGGVDTQYF. In nucleotides, the CDR3 is TGTGCCAGCAAGGCGCTAGCGGGGGGAGTGGATACGCAGTATTTT.

This chain uses TRBV7-9 with TRBJ2-1, with TRBD1 matching 7 bases. Looked up from germline, CDR1 is SEHNR and CDR2 is FQNEAQ (reference sequence). V shed 5 bases and J 13 bases; nucleotides not matched to a gene: 20. The CDR3 is 16 residues long. The CDR3 sequence is CASSHGDSNDTQYQFF. DNA for the CDR3: TGTGCCAGCAGCCATGGGGACAGTAACGATACGCAGTATCAGTTCTTC.

The rearrangement uses TRBV9 and TRBJ2-7, with D hard to call. Germline V CDR1 and CDR2: SGDLS, YYNGEE. This CDR3 comprises 18 residues. Trimming left V 1 base short and J 0 bases short, with 20 bases between. This CDR3 reads CASSVQTARKPLSYEQYV. DNA for the CDR3: TGTGCCAGCAGCGTACAGACCGCCCGAAAACCCCTCTCCTACGAGCAGTACGTC.

This chain links TRBV6-4 with TRBJ2-7; 11 bases map to TRBD2. Germline V CDR1 and CDR2: MRHNA, SNTAGT. Germline trimming cut 3 bases from V and 3 bases from J; bases unmatched to any gene: 10. This CDR3 is 17 amino acids long. The DNA for the CDR3 is TGTGCCAGCAGTGAACTAGCGGGAGAGCGTTTTAACTACGAGCAGTACGTC. Residues: CASSELAGERFNYEQYV.

Comments on this clonotype: Without the conserved terminal phenylalanine or tryptophan, this CDR3 likely stems from a read error. The DNA is omitted, as the CDR3 cannot be located on it reliably, and the CDR3 follows TCRdb's listing. The V and J genes are TRBV7-3 and TRBJ2-3. The CDR3 length equals 14 residues, ends included. Germline V lookup: CDR1 SGHTA, CDR2 FQGTGA. CDR3 region: CASSIPANAVEHCI.

With regard to this clonotype: Compared with germline, one end of the junction differs, possibly owing to a read error. The chain carries TRBV9 and TRBJ2-7; perhaps TRBD2 as D (5 bases). The CDR3 has 14 residues. The germline gives CDR1 SGDLS, CDR2 YYNGEE. CDR3 in amino acids: CASSVGVSGYQHHF. In DNA, the CDR3 is TGTGCCAGCAGCGTCGGGGTCTCGGGCTATCAGCACCACTTC.

The chain recombines TRBV7-8 with TRBJ2-3; weak D call: TRBD2 (7 bases). The germline V gene has CDR1 SGHVS and CDR2 FQNEAQ. V dropped 5 bases and J dropped 11 bases, with 23 bases sitting between them. The CDR3 loop spans 15 amino acids. The CDR3 coding sequence is TGTGCCAGCAGCGTAGGGGGAGGGCCCGATAATAAGCAGTATTTT. Encoded protein: CASSVGGGPDNKQYF.

J is TRBJ2-1 and V is TRBV7-9, with 16 bases lining up with TRBD2. The CDR3 contains 16 residues. J gave up 12 bases and V 5 bases, and 10 bases lay outside the gene matches. Germline V gene lookup returns CDR1 SEHNR and CDR2 FQNEAQ (reference sequence). CDR3 nucleotide sequence: TGTGCCAGCAGCCAAGGGACTAGCGGGGGGGCAGATACGCAGTTCTTC. This encodes CASSQGTSGGADTQFF.

Many counts were recorded for this clonotype. The CDR3 here is CSARRTSGGRTDTQYF. The CDR3 nucleotides are TGCAGTGCTAGGAGGACTAGCGGGGGGCGCACAGATACGCAGTATTTT. The chain links TRBV20-1 to TRBJ2-3, with TRBD2 matching over 14 bases. The V gene end was trimmed by 3 bases and the J gene end by 1 base; junction bases not matched to a gene: 3. This CDR3 spans 16 amino acids. Per the germline V gene, CDR1 is DFQATT and CDR2 is SNEGSKA (reference sequence).

This clonotype was observed a single time. At one boundary the junction diverges from the germline segment, which might be a read error. This chain uses TRBV2 with TRBJ2-1; D ambiguous. The CDR3 totals 13 residues. The germline gives CDR1 SNHLY, CDR2 FYNNEI. In nucleotides, the CDR3 is TGTGCCAGCAGCGTCCTCGGCTCAGATACGCAGTTCTTT. Protein sequence: CASSVLGSDTQFF.

This clonotype was recorded a few times. The chain links TRBV2 to TRBJ2-7; D possibly corresponds to TRBD1 (5 bases). Germline CDR1 is SNHLY and CDR2 is FYNNEI. Trimming pared 8 bases from V and 7 bases from J, leaving 18 bases between. The CDR3 is 13 amino acids. This CDR3 reads CASAQQEKGEQYF. CDR3 nucleotide sequence: TGTGCCAGCGCACAACAGGAGAAAGGAGAGCAGTACTTC.

V usage is TRBV9 and J usage is TRBJ2-1; D remains ambiguous. The V end was cut by 0 bases, the J end by 14 bases, with 21 bases between. Germline V lookup: CDR1 SGDLS, CDR2 YYNGEE. The CDR3 runs 15 residues. The DNA of the CDR3 is TGTGCCAGCAGCGTAGGGTCAGATACGCTATATGTTGAGTTCTTC. Its protein product is CASSVGSDTLYVEFF.

The chain couples TRBV5-6 to TRBJ2-1; maybe TRBD1 (6 bases). Germline V gene sequence: CDR1 SGHDT, CDR2 YYEEEE. Trimming removed 0 bases at V and 9 bases at J, with 13 bases between. This CDR3 region has 14 residues. CDR3 sequence reads: CASSLARGITEQFF. In DNA form, the CDR3 reads TGTGCCAGCAGCTTGGCGAGGGGGATTACTGAGCAGTTCTTC.

This chain's CDR3 is CASSPGLAGGPGELFF. CDR3 coding DNA: TGTGCCAGCAGCCCGGGACTAGCGGGAGGCCCTGGGGAGCTGTTTTTT. This chain uses TRBV7-9 with TRBJ2-2; 15 nucleotides align to TRBD2. The CDR3 has 16 amino acids. The germline V gene has CDR1 SEHNR and CDR2 FQNEAQ (reference sequence). V dropped 5 bases and J dropped 8; count of bases not matched to a gene: 6.

This clonotype was observed a single time. V gene TRBV9 combines with J gene TRBJ2-3, with D possibly TRBD1 on 7 matching bases. The CDR3 is 16 residues long. CDR1 and CDR2 from the germline V gene are SGDLS and YYNGEE. Trimming removed 0 bases from V and 5 bases from J, with 16 bases in between. The CDR3: CASSVAGGQGGDTQYF. CDR3 bases: TGTGCCAGCAGCGTAGCAGGGGGGCAGGGTGGAGATACGCAGTATTTT.

The V and J genes are TRBV9 and TRBJ2-7, with D tentatively TRBD2 (5 bases). V gave up 4 bases and J gave up 1 base, with 24 bases separating them. Germline V gene sequence: CDR1 SGDLS, CDR2 YYNGEE. The CDR3 runs 18 residues. CDR3 sequence (DNA): TGTGCCAGCAGCTTTCCCGCCGCCGGGAAAGCCCTTTCCTACGAGCAGTACGTC. The encoded protein is CASSFPAAGKALSYEQYV.

CDR3 sequence reads: CASSLAEGGDTSYF. The DNA of the CDR3 is TGTGCCAGCAGCTTGGCGGAGGGCGGCGATACTTCGTATTTT. This rearrangement joins TRBV5-6 to TRBJ2-3; maybe TRBD2 (6 bases). V lost 0 bases and J lost 14, with 19 bases in between. The length of the CDR3 is 14 residues. CDR1 is SGHDT and CDR2 is YYEEEE in the germline V gene.

V is TRBV7-9 and J is TRBJ2-7; 8 nucleotides agree with TRBD2. V shed 3 bases and J 2 bases; nucleotides not matched to a gene: 15. Per germline, CDR1 SEHNR and CDR2 FQNEAQ (reference sequence). The CDR3 is made up of 18 amino acids. CDR3 in amino acids: CASSFHPNGGAHAYEQYV. The CDR3 coding sequence is TGTGCCAGCAGCTTTCATCCAAACGGGGGGGCCCATGCCTACGAGCAGTACGTC.

The chain carries TRBV5-6 and TRBJ2-3, with D perhaps TRBD2 (6 bases). Looked up from germline, CDR1 is SGHDT and CDR2 is YYEEEE. V gave up 4 bases and J gave up 8 bases, with 14 bases separating them. The CDR3 loop spans 13 amino acids. CDR3 protein: CASSVGEAGTQYF. Written as DNA, the CDR3 is TGTGCCAGCAGCGTGGGGGAGGCAGGTACGCAGTATTTT. The whole variable domain, filled in from reference TRBV5-6 and TRBJ2-3, reads DAGVTQSPTHLIKTRGQQVTLRCSPKSGHDTVSWYQQALGQGPQFIFQYYEEEERQRGNFPDRFSGHQFPNYSSELNVNALLLGDSALYLCASSVGEAGTQYFGPGTRLTVL.

This chain links TRBV5-5 with TRBJ2-7, with TRBD2 as a possible D gene (6 bases). The CDR3 has 16 amino acids. V was trimmed by 5 bases and J by 6 bases, leaving 24 bases between them. Per germline, CDR1 SGHKS and CDR2 YYEKEE (reference sequence). DNA of the CDR3: TGTGCCAGCAGGACGACGGGGGAGGCGAACCTGGCCGAGCAGTACGTC. Protein product: CASRTTGEANLAEQYV.